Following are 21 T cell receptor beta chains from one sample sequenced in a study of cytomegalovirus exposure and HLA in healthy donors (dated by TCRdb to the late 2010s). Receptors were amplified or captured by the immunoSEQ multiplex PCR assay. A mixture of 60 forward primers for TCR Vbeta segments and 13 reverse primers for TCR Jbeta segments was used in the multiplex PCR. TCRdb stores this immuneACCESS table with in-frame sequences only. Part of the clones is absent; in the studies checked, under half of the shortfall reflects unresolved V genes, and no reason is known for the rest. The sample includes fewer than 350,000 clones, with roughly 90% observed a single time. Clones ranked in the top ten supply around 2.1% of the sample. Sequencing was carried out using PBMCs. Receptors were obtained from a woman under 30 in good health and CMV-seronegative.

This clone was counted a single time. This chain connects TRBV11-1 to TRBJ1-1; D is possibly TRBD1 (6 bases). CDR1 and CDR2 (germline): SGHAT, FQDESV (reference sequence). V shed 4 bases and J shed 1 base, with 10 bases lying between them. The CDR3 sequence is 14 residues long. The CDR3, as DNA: TGTGCCAGCAGCTCCGGGACAAAGAACACTGAAGCTTTCTTT. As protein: CASSSGTKNTEAFF. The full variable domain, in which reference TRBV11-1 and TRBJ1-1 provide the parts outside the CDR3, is EAEVAQSPRYKITEKSQAVAFWCDPISGHATLYWYRQILGQGPELLVQFQDESVVDDSQLPKDRFSAERLKGVDSTLKIQPAELGDSAMYLCASSSGTKNTEAFFGQGTRLTVV.

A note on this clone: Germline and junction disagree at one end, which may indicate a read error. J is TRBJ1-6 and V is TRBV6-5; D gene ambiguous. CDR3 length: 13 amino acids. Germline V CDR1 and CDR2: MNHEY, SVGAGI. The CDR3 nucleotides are TGTGCCAGCAGTGAAACAGCCGGGAAATTTTATCTCTTT. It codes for CASSETAGKFYLF.

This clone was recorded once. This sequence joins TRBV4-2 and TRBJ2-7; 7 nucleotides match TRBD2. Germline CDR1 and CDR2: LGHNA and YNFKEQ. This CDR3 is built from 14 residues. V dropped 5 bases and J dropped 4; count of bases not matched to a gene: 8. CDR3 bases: TGTGCCAGCAGCGACGGCGGGGGATCTTACGAGCAGTACTTC. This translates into CASSDGGGSYEQYF.

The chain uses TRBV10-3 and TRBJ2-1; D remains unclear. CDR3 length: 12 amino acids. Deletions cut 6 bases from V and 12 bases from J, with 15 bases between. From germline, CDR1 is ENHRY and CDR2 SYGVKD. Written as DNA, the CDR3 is TGTGCCATCAGCCCAGATGACTGGCGGCAGTTCTTC. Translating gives CAISPDDWRQFF.

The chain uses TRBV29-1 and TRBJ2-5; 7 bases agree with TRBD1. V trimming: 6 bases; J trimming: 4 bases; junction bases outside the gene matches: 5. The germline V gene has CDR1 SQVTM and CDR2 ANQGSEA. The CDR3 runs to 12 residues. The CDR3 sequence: CSVLTGTETQYF. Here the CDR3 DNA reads TGCAGCGTCCTGACAGGGACAGAGACCCAGTACTTC. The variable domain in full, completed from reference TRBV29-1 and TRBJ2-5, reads SAVISQKPSRDICQRGTSLTIQCQVDSQVTMMFWYRQQPGQSLTLIATANQGSEATYESGFVIDKFPISRPNLTFSTLTVSNMSPEDSSIYLCSVLTGTETQYFGPGTRLLVL.

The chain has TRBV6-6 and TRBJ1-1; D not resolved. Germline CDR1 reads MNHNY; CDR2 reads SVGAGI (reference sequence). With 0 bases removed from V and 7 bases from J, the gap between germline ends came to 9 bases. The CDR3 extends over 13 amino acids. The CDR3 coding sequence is TGTGCCAGCAGTTACTCGTCAATGAGTGAAGCTTTCTTT. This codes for CASSYSSMSEAFF.

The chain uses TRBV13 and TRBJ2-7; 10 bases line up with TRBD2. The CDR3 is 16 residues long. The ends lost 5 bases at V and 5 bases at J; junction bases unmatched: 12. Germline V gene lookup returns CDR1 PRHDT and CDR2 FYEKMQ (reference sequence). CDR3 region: CASSASERGGQNEQYF. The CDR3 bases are TGTGCCAGCAGCGCGAGTGAGCGGGGGGGCCAGAACGAGCAGTACTTC.

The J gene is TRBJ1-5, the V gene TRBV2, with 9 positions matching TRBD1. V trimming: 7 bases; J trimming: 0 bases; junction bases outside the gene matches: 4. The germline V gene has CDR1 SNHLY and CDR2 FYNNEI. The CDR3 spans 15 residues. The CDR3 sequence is CASMLDRGSNQPQHF. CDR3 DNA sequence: TGTGCCAGCATGTTGGACAGGGGTAGCAATCAGCCCCAGCATTTT.

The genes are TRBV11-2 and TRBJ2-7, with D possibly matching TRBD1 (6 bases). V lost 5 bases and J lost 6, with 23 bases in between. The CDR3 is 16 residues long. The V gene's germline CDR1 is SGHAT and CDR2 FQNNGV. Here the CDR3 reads CASSPQQGRNPFEQYF. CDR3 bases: TGTGCCAGCAGCCCACAACAGGGCCGAAATCCTTTCGAGCAGTACTTC. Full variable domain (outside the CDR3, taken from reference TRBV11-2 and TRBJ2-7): EAGVAQSPRYKIIEKRQSVAFWCNPISGHATLYWYQQILGQGPKLLIQFQNNGVVDDSQLPKDRFSAERLKGVDSTLKIQPAKLEDSAVYLCASSPQQGRNPFEQYFGPGTRLTVT.

The CDR3 sequence: CASRQEPQNTEAFF. CDR3 DNA sequence: TGTGCCAGTAGACAGGAACCCCAGAACACTGAAGCTTTCTTT. The chain is built from TRBV19 and TRBJ1-1; D might be TRBD1 (5 bases). The CDR3 has 14 residues. Per germline, CDR1 LNHDA and CDR2 SQIVND (reference sequence). V lost 6 bases and J 1 base, leaving 12 bases between the germline ends.

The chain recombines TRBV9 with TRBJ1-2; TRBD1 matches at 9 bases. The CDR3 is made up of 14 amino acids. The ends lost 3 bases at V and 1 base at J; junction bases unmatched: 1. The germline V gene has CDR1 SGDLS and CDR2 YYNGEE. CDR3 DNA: TGTGCCAGCAGCGCGACAGGGGGTAACTATGGCTACACCTTC. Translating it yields CASSATGGNYGYTF.

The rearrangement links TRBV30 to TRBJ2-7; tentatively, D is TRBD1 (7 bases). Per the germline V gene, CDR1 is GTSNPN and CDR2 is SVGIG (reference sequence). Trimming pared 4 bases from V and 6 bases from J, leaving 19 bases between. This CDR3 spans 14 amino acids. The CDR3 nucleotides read TGTGCCTGGACCCGACAGGGAGGATTCAGCGAGCAGTACTTC. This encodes CAWTRQGGFSEQYF.

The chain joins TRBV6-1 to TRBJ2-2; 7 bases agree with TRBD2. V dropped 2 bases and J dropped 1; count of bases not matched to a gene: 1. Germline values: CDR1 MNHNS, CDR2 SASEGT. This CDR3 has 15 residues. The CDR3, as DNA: TGTGCCAGCAGTGAAAAGCGGGGGAACACCGGGGAGCTGTTTTTT. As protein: CASSEKRGNTGELFF.

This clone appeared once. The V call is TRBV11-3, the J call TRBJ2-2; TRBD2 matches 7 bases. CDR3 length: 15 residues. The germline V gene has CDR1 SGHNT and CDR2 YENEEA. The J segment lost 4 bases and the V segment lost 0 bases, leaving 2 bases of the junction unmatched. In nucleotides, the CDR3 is TGTGCCAGCAGCTTAGATCGGGGGGTCACCGGGGAGCTGTTTTTT. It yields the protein CASSLDRGVTGELFF.

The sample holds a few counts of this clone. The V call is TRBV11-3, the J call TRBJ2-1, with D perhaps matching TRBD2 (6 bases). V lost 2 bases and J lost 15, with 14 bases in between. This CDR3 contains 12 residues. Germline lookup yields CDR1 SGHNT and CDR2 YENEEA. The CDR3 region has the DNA TGTGCCAGCAGCTTAATACCGGGGGTAGTGTTCTTC. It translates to CASSLIPGVVFF.

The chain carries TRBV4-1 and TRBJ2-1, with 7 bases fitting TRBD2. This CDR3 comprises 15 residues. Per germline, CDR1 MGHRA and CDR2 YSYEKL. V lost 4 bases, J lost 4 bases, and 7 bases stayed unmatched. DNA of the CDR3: TGCGCCAGCAGCCTATCCCCCGGGGGGTACAATGAGCAGTTCTTC. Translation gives CASSLSPGGYNEQFF.

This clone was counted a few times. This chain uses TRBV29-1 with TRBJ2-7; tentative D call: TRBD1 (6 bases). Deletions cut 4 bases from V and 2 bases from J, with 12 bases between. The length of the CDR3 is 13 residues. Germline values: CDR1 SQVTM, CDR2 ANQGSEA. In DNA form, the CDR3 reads TGCAGCGTTGCTGGGGGCCAGACCTACGAGCAGTACTTC. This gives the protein CSVAGGQTYEQYF.

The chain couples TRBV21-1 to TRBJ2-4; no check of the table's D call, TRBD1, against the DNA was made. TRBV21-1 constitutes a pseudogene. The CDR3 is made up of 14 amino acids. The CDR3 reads CASNRDRAQNIQYF. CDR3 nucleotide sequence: TGTGCCAGTAACAGGGACAGGGCCCAAAACATTCAGTACTTC.

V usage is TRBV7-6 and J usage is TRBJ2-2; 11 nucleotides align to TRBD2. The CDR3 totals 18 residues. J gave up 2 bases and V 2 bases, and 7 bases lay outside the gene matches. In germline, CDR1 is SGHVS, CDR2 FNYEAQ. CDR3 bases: TGTGCCAGCAGCTTAAAGGGGCTAGCGGGGGGAAACACCGGGGAGCTGTTTTTT. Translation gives CASSLKGLAGGNTGELFF.

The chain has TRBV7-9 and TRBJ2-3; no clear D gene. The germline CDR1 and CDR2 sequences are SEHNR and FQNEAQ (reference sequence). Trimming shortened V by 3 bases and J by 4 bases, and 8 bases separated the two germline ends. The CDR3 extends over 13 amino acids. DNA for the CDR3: TGTGCCAGCAGCTTGTCTTCTGCAGATACGCAGTATTTT. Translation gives CASSLSSADTQYF.

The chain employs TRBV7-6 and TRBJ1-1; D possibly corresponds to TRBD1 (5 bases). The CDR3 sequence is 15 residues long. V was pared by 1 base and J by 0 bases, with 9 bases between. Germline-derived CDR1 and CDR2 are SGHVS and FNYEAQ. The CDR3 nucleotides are TGTGCCAGCAGCTTAGTCGGACAAATGAACACTGAAGCTTTCTTT. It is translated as CASSLVGQMNTEAFF.